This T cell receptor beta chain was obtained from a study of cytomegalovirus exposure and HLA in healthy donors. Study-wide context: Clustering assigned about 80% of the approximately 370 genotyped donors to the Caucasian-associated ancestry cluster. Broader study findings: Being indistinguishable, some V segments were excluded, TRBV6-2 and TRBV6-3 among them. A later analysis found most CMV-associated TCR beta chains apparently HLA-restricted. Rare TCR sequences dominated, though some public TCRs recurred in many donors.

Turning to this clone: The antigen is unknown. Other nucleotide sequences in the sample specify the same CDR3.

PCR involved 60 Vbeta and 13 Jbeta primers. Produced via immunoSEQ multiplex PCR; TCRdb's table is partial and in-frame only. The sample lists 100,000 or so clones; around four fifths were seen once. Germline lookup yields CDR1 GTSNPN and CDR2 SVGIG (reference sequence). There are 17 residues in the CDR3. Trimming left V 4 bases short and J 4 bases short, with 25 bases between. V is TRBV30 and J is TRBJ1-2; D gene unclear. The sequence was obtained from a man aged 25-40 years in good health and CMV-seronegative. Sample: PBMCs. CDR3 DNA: TGTGCCTGGACCCGCTCCAAGCCCGGCGGGGTGGCCTATGGCTACACCTTC. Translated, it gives CAWTRSKPGGVAYGYTF.